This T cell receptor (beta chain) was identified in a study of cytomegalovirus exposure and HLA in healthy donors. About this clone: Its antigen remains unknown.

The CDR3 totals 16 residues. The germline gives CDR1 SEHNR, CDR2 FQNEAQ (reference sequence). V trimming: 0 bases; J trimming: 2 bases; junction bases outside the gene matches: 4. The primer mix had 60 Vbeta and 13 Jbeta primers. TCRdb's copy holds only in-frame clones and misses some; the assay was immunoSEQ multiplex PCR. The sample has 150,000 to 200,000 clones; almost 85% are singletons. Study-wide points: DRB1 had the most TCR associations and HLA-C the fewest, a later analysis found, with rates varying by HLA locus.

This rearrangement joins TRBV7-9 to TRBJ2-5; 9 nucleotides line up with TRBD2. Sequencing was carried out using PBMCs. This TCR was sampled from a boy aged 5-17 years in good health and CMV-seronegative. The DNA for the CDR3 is TGTGCCAGCAGCTTAGCGGCTAGCGGGAAGCAAGAGACCCAGTACTTC. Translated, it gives CASSLAASGKQETQYF.